The 30 T cell receptor beta chains below were found in one sample sequenced in a study of T cell responses to AZD1222 COVID-19 vaccine. Method: immunoSEQ multiplex PCR; TCRdb's copy keeps in-frame clones and lacks some. The sample records roughly 120,000 clones, 92% being singletons. This sample comprised peripheral blood, obtained 28 days after the second AZD1222 dose. These receptors were obtained from an adult who received the AZD1222 COVID-19 vaccine.

CDR3 residues: CASSLGSGFYEQYF. The CDR3 DNA sequence: TGTGCCAGCAGTCTCGGCTCAGGGTTCTACGAGCAGTACTTC. V usage is TRBV6-5 and J usage is TRBJ2-7; tentatively, D is TRBD1 (5 bases). The CDR3 spans 14 residues. Germline V lookup: CDR1 MNHEY, CDR2 SVGAGI. V lost 5 bases and J lost 3, with 14 bases in between.

The rearrangement joins TRBV10-3 to TRBJ1-2; D remains ambiguous. The V gene lost 0 bases and the J gene lost 5 bases, with 4 bases spanning the gap. The CDR3 consists of 12 residues. The germline CDR1 and CDR2 sequences are ENHRY and SYGVKD. The DNA for the CDR3 is TGTGCCATCAGTGAGTCAGGGTATGGCTACACCTTC. Amino acids: CAISESGYGYTF.

The rearrangement uses TRBV27 and TRBJ2-1, with unresolved D. This CDR3 region has 12 residues. Germline V lookup: CDR1 MNHEY, CDR2 SMNVEV (reference sequence). The V end lost 3 bases, the J end lost 6 bases, and 6 bases lay between the germline ends. The CDR3 loop is CASSFLGNEQFF. The CDR3 region has the DNA TGTGCCAGCAGTTTCCTAGGCAATGAGCAGTTCTTC.

CDR3 nucleotides: TGTGCCAGCTCACCAATAGGGACAGGGAACAACGAGCAGTACTTC. Translation gives CASSPIGTGNNEQYF. This chain joins TRBV18 and TRBJ2-7; TRBD1 matches 9 bases. This CDR3 spans 15 amino acids. With 2 bases clipped from V and 5 bases from J, the junction kept 7 bases outside the gene matches. Looked up from germline, CDR1 is KGHSH and CDR2 is LQKENI.

This chain connects TRBV29-1 to TRBJ2-7, with D perhaps matching TRBD1 (8 bases). V lost 7 bases to trimming and J lost 0 bases, with 13 bases between them. Germline V gene lookup returns CDR1 SQVTM and CDR2 ANQGSEA. The CDR3 sequence is 13 residues long. DNA for the CDR3: TGCAGCGCCACAGGGGGGGCCTCCTACGAGCAGTACTTC. Translated, it gives CSATGGASYEQYF.

Note on this clone: Other DNA sequences of this sample code for an identical CDR3. The rearrangement links TRBV6-5 to TRBJ1-2; the match to TRBD1 covers 10 bases. The length of the CDR3 is 15 residues. Trimming took 0 bases from V and 4 from J; bases not matched to a gene: 2. Germline-derived CDR1 and CDR2 are MNHEY and SVGAGI. In nucleotides, the CDR3 is TGTGCCAGCAGTTACTCCGGACAGGGGGGCTATGGCTACACCTTC. Amino acid sequence: CASSYSGQGGYGYTF.

CDR3 bases: TGTGCCAGCAGCCCGAAACCAGGGATTACTTACGAGCAGTACTTC. Amino acid sequence: CASSPKPGITYEQYF. The J gene is TRBJ2-7, the V gene TRBV14, with a tentative D call TRBD1 (5 bases). In germline, CDR1 is SGHDN, CDR2 FVKESK. The length of the CDR3 is 15 residues. Between the trimmed V and J ends, which lost 4 bases and 4 bases, there was a span of 17 bases.

V gene TRBV3-1 (or the pseudogene TRBV3-2) combines with J gene TRBJ1-6; D is perhaps TRBD1 (5 bases). This CDR3 contains 15 residues. V was cut by 4 bases and J by 7 bases, with 14 bases left in between. Germline V gene data show CDR1 as LGHDT and CDR2 as YNNKEL (reference sequence). In DNA form, the CDR3 reads TGTGCCAGCAGCCCTTCCGGGGCAGGGAATTCACCCCTCCACTTT. Residues: CASSPSGAGNSPLHF.

The genes are TRBV3-1 (or the pseudogene TRBV3-2) and TRBJ2-3; 11 bases align to TRBD1. The length of the CDR3 is 18 residues. Trimming cost V 1 base and J 4 bases; bases outside gene matches: 10. Germline CDR1 and CDR2: LGHDT and YNNKEL (reference sequence). In nucleotides, the CDR3 is TGTGCCAGCAGCCAAGTCAGGGGTCCGGGACAGGGGGCAGATACGCAGTATTTT. Translated, it gives CASSQVRGPGQGADTQYF.

V usage is TRBV3-1 (or the pseudogene TRBV3-2) and J usage is TRBJ2-4, with a tentative D call TRBD2 (6 bases). This CDR3 has 13 residues. Trimming pared 4 bases from V and 9 bases from J, leaving 13 bases between. Per germline, CDR1 LGHDT and CDR2 YNNKEL (reference sequence). In DNA, the CDR3 is TGTGCCAGCAGCCTCGAGAGGGAGGCCATTCAGTACTTC. Translated: CASSLEREAIQYF.

This chain joins TRBV10-3 and TRBJ1-1; tentatively, D is TRBD1 (6 bases). Germline assignment: CDR1 ENHRY and CDR2 SYGVKD. This CDR3 comprises 15 residues. V lost 3 bases and J 2 bases, leaving 13 bases between the germline ends. The CDR3 DNA reads as TGTGCCATCAGTGAATCTGGACAGTTCAACACTGAAGCTTTCTTT. Protein: CAISESGQFNTEAFF.

For this clone: At the DNA level, this CDR3 is encoded by other sequences in the same sample as well. This chain uses TRBV18 with TRBJ1-2, with D possibly matching TRBD1 (6 bases). V was trimmed by 3 bases and J by 2 bases, leaving 7 bases between them. Germline V gene lookup returns CDR1 KGHSH and CDR2 LQKENI. The CDR3 is 13 residues long. The CDR3 DNA reads TGTGCCAGCTCACCCGACAGGAACTATGGCTACACCTTC. Translated, it gives CASSPDRNYGYTF.

This chain connects TRBV4-2 to TRBJ2-1; 7 nucleotides agree with TRBD2. The CDR3 extends over 17 amino acids. Losses at the gene ends were 5 bases for V and 2 bases for J; bases not matched to a gene: 12. The germline V gene encodes CDR1 LGHNA and CDR2 YNFKEQ. The CDR3 reads CASSKMTSGNTYNEQFF. The CDR3 nucleotides read TGTGCCAGCAGCAAGATGACCAGCGGGAACACCTACAATGAGCAGTTCTTC.

The gene calls are TRBV27 and TRBJ2-7; weak D call: TRBD2 (5 bases). V was trimmed by 1 base and J by 6 bases, leaving 19 bases between them. The CDR3 consists of 16 residues. Germline V gene sequence: CDR1 MNHEY, CDR2 SMNVEV (reference sequence). CDR3 bases: TGTGCCAGCAGTTTATTCGGAGCCCCGGGAAGGACCGAGCAGTACTTC. This sequence encodes CASSLFGAPGRTEQYF.

The chain couples TRBV5-1 to TRBJ1-6, with TRBD1 matching over 10 bases. J was trimmed by 8 bases and V by 4 bases; bases with no gene match: 3. Germline V CDR1 and CDR2: SGHRS, YFSETQ. CDR3 length: 14 amino acids. This chain's CDR3 is CASSQGQGYSPLHF. In DNA form, the CDR3 reads TGCGCCAGCAGCCAGGGACAGGGGTATTCACCCCTCCACTTT. Complete variable domain (other parts from reference TRBV5-1 and TRBJ1-6): KAGVTQTPRYLIKTRGQQVTLSCSPISGHRSVSWYQQTPGQGLQFLFEYFSETQRNKGNFPGRFSGRQFSNSRSEMNVSTLELGDSALYLCASSQGQGYSPLHFGNGTRLTVT.

This rearrangement joins TRBV6-5 to TRBJ1-4; 11 nucleotides match TRBD1. V lost 1 base to trimming and J lost 8 bases; unmatched junction nucleotides: 6. The CDR3 loop spans 16 amino acids. CDR1 MNHEY and CDR2 SVGAGI come from the germline V gene. CDR3 DNA: TGTGCCAGCAGTTACTGGACAGGGGGCGGTCGGGAAAAACTGTTTTTT. Translated, it gives CASSYWTGGGREKLFF.

The chain combines TRBV5-5 with TRBJ2-3, with D unresolved. Trimming removed 0 bases at V and 1 base at J, with 15 bases between. Germline V gene sequence: CDR1 SGHKS, CDR2 YYEKEE (reference sequence). This CDR3 has 17 residues. Here the CDR3 reads CASSLVSGFEGTDTQYF. CDR3 DNA: TGTGCCAGCAGCTTGGTTTCAGGTTTTGAGGGCACAGATACGCAGTATTTT.

The rearrangement links TRBV5-1 to TRBJ1-2, with D perhaps TRBD1 (5 bases). The V end lost 6 bases, the J end lost 2 bases, and 23 bases lay between the germline ends. The CDR3 covers 17 residues. CDR1 and CDR2 from the germline V gene are SGHRS and YFSETQ. In DNA form, the CDR3 reads TGCGCCAGCAAATTGGGGGTAGCCAGACACTTAAACTATGGCTACACCTTC. Its protein is CASKLGVARHLNYGYTF.

This clone was recorded once. This chain connects TRBV5-1 to TRBJ2-3; 10 nucleotides match TRBD2. V was pared by 3 bases and J by 1 base, with 20 bases of the junction left unmatched. The CDR3 loop spans 21 amino acids. Germline V gives CDR1 SGHRS, CDR2 YFSETQ. The CDR3 sequence is CASSCSLDTSGVGQGTDTQYF. The DNA for the CDR3 is TGCGCCAGCAGCTGCAGCCTCGATACTAGCGGGGTGGGTCAGGGCACAGATACGCAGTATTTT.

This chain uses TRBV7-9 with TRBJ1-2; 8 bases match TRBD1. From germline, CDR1 is SEHNR and CDR2 FQNEAQ (reference sequence). The CDR3 spans 14 residues. V lost 5 bases, J lost 8 bases, and 10 bases stayed unmatched. As DNA, the CDR3 is TGTGCCAGCAGCGTCTCCGGGACAGGATCCGGCTACACCTTC. This codes for CASSVSGTGSGYTF.

The chain uses TRBV7-9 and TRBJ1-2; D call uncertain. Germline V gene data show CDR1 as SEHNR and CDR2 as FQNEAQ (reference sequence). The CDR3 is made up of 14 amino acids. Trimming took 2 bases from V and 1 from J, leaving 8 bases between them. CDR3 sequence (DNA): TGTGCCAGCAGCTTACAACAGAGTAACTATGGCTACACCTTC. Translating gives CASSLQQSNYGYTF.

This chain connects TRBV7-2 to TRBJ2-5; 10 bases map to TRBD2. The CDR3 covers 14 residues. Germline values: CDR1 SGHTA, CDR2 FQGNSA. Trimming at V came to 6 bases and at J to 5 bases, leaving 6 bases not matched to a gene. CDR3 loop: CASSPLAGVETQYF. CDR3 nucleotide sequence: TGTGCCAGCAGTCCCCTAGCGGGAGTGGAGACCCAGTACTTC.

The V call is TRBV6-6, the J call TRBJ1-5; tentatively, D is TRBD1 (6 bases). The ends were cut back, 6 bases at V and 5 bases at J, with 14 bases in the middle. Germline CDR1 MNHNY, CDR2 SVGAGI (reference sequence). The CDR3 extends over 14 amino acids. CDR3 bases: TGTGCCAGCAGCCCCGACAGGACGGATCAGCCCCAGCATTTT. Residues: CASSPDRTDQPQHF.

On this clone itself: Germline is not matched at one junction end, which may reflect a read error. This chain uses TRBV7-7 with TRBJ2-3; TRBD2 aligns across 8 bases. Germline-derived CDR1 and CDR2 are SSHAT and FNYEAQ (reference sequence). The CDR3 totals 15 residues. DNA of the CDR3: TGTGCTAGCAGCTTAGGGCGGGAGGGCACAGATACGCAGTATTTT. It specifies CASSLGREGTDTQYF.

V and J are TRBV7-9 and TRBJ1-1, with D possibly being TRBD1 (5 bases). Trimming shortened V by 1 base and J by 1 base, and 10 bases separated the two germline ends. CDR1 and CDR2 from the germline V gene are SEHNR and FQNEAQ (reference sequence). The CDR3 spans 15 residues. The CDR3 protein is CASSLVGGTNTEAFF. The CDR3 DNA sequence: TGTGCCAGCAGCTTAGTCGGGGGGACGAACACTGAAGCTTTCTTT.

CDR3 amino acids: CASSQGTRDVKETQYF. CDR3 nucleotide sequence: TGTGCCAGCAGTCAGGGGACTAGGGATGTGAAAGAGACCCAGTACTTC. The chain uses TRBV6-6 and TRBJ2-5; 8 bases agree with TRBD2. The V gene's germline CDR1 is MNHNY and CDR2 SVGAGI (reference sequence). With V trimmed by 5 bases and J by 3 bases, 11 bases remained unmatched. This CDR3 contains 16 residues.

The rearrangement links TRBV4-1 to TRBJ2-3; D is unclear. The V end was cut by 2 bases, the J end by 2 bases, with 2 bases between. Germline loops: CDR1 MGHRA, CDR2 YSYEKL. The CDR3 has 12 amino acids. As DNA, the CDR3 is TGCGCCAGCAGCCAAACCACAGATACGCAGTATTTT. Translation gives CASSQTTDTQYF.

The J gene is TRBJ2-1, the V gene TRBV28, with 10 positions matching TRBD2. The CDR3 runs to 15 residues. V lost 6 bases and J lost 4; bases outside the gene matches: 6. CDR1 is MDHEN and CDR2 is SYDVKM in the germline V gene. CDR3 sequence (DNA): TGTGCCAGCAGAGTAGCGGGAGGCGAGTACAATGAGCAGTTCTTC. Translation: CASRVAGGEYNEQFF.

The chain joins TRBV18 to TRBJ1-1; no clear D gene. Looked up from germline, CDR1 is KGHSH and CDR2 is LQKENI. Trimming took off 2 bases at V and 4 bases at J, with 14 bases between the two ends. The CDR3 loop spans 15 amino acids. The CDR3 region has the DNA TGTGCCAGCTCACCATCGCAGCTCCGTGGCACTGAAGCTTTCTTT. This codes for CASSPSQLRGTEAFF.

This chain links TRBV9 with TRBJ2-1, with 8 nucleotides matching TRBD2. J was trimmed by 0 bases and V by 0 bases; bases with no gene match: 5. In germline, CDR1 is SGDLS, CDR2 YYNGEE. The CDR3 extends over 17 amino acids. The CDR3 DNA sequence: TGTGCCAGCAGCGTAGGGCTAGCGGGTAGCTCCTACAATGAGCAGTTCTTC. Translated, it gives CASSVGLAGSSYNEQFF. The variable domain in full, completed from reference TRBV9 and TRBJ2-1, reads DSGVTQTPKHLITATGQRVTLRCSPRSGDLSVYWYQQSLDQGLQFLIQYYNGEERAKGNILERFSAQQFPDLHSELNLSSLELGDSALYFCASSVGLAGSSYNEQFFGPGTRLTVL.